The clone carrying this TCR beta chain has a handful of counts. The antigen is unknown. CDR1 is SGHVS and CDR2 is FNYEAQ in the germline V gene. V dropped 1 base and J dropped 7 bases, with 14 bases sitting between them. This CDR3 is built from 15 residues. This sample is drawn from a study of T-cell memory formation after mild COVID-19. TCRdb reprocessed the 5' RACE reads with MiXCR, giving one entry per CDR3 protein. The profile shows fewer than 650,000 distinct CDR3 sequences, approximately 15% of them singletons. Overall study findings and caveats: Mainly CM and EM harbored the contracting CD4+ clones; mainly EMRA harbored the CD8+ ones.

Sequencing used PBMCs or a T cell subset sorted from them (not recorded which). The TCR sequence derives from an adult woman who had mild COVID-19 (a few samples of this study predate the infection). Cell type and time point are not known. This chain links TRBV7-6 with TRBJ1-5, with a weak D call TRBD1 (5 bases). CDR3 coding DNA: TGTGCCAGCAGCTTAGACGGGCAGGGTGGGCAGCCCCAGCATTTT. Amino acid sequence: CASSLDGQGGQPQHF.